The next 27 T cell receptor beta chains were all read from a single sample in a study of CD8 T cells in Susac syndrome. Reverse transcription of roughly 0.5 to 1 ug RNA was performed with random hexamers. TCRdb reanalysed the immunoSEQ multiplex PCR reads using MiXCR and keeps one entry per CDR3 protein. In the table there are around 140,000 distinct CDR3 sequences, roughly 95% of which are singletons. The sequenced sample was CD4+ T cells from PBMCs. The receptors originated from a human donor with multiple sclerosis.

This clonotype is a singleton in its sample. This sequence joins TRBV7-6 and TRBJ2-4; 9 nucleotides agree with TRBD2. Germline V gene lookup returns CDR1 SGHVS and CDR2 FNYEAQ. The ends lost 1 base at V and 0 bases at J; junction bases unmatched: 4. The CDR3 sequence is 17 residues long. The CDR3 here is CASSLGASGIAKNIQYF. CDR3 coding DNA: TGTGCCAGCAGCTTAGGGGCTAGCGGGATAGCCAAAAACATTCAGTACTTC.

This clonotype was found once. The chain couples TRBV20-1 to TRBJ1-5; D is perhaps TRBD1 (5 bases). CDR3 length: 13 residues. With 4 bases removed from V and 7 bases from J, the gap between germline ends came to 14 bases. The germline CDR1 and CDR2 sequences are DFQATT and SNEGSKA (reference sequence). Here the CDR3 reads CSATGRPGQPQHF. CDR3 coding DNA: TGCAGTGCTACAGGGAGGCCAGGCCAGCCCCAGCATTTT.

This rearrangement joins TRBV5-1 to TRBJ1-2, with D uncertain. V lost 0 bases to trimming and J lost 7 bases, with 13 bases between them. Germline V gene data show CDR1 as SGHRS and CDR2 as YFSETQ. The CDR3 is made up of 14 amino acids. The CDR3 DNA sequence: TGCGCCAGCAGCTTGGACACGAGGTTCGGTGGCTACACCTTC. It encodes CASSLDTRFGGYTF.

This clonotype has more than one count but fewer than ten. The chain joins TRBV20-1 to TRBJ2-3, with 8 bases lining up with TRBD2. The trim removed 1 base at V and 2 bases at J, leaving 5 bases unmatched. From germline, CDR1 is DFQATT and CDR2 SNEGSKA (reference sequence). The CDR3 totals 15 residues. CDR3 protein: CSARAGGGFTDTQYF. The CDR3 nucleotides are TGCAGTGCTAGAGCCGGCGGGGGGTTCACAGATACGCAGTATTTT.

This clonotype came up once. The chain has TRBV29-1 and TRBJ2-5, with 8 bases lining up with TRBD2. The germline CDR1 and CDR2 sequences are SQVTM and ANQGSEA. The CDR3 totals 15 residues. The ends lost 1 base at V and 5 bases at J; junction bases unmatched: 9. Here the CDR3 reads CSVEGWSGSGETQYF. In DNA, the CDR3 is TGCAGCGTTGAAGGGTGGAGCGGGAGTGGCGAGACCCAGTACTTC.

The CDR3 region is CASSFSRDGEAFF. In nucleotides, the CDR3 is TGCGCCAGCAGCTTCTCCCGGGACGGTGAAGCTTTCTTT. V gene TRBV5-1 combines with J gene TRBJ1-1; tentative D call: TRBD1 (5 bases). CDR3 length: 13 residues. Per the germline V gene, CDR1 is SGHRS and CDR2 is YFSETQ. V lost 2 bases to trimming and J lost 7 bases, with 12 bases between them. Drawing the rest from reference TRBV5-1 and TRBJ1-1, the complete variable domain is KAGVTQTPRYLIKTRGQQVTLSCSPISGHRSVSWYQQTPGQGLQFLFEYFSETQRNKGNFPGRFSGRQFSNSRSEMNVSTLELGDSALYLCASSFSRDGEAFFGQGTRLTVV.

This sequence joins TRBV5-1 and TRBJ2-2; D is ambiguous. CDR1 is SGHRS, CDR2 YFSETQ, per germline. Trimming removed 4 bases at V and 6 bases at J, with 16 bases between. The CDR3 totals 15 residues. The DNA of the CDR3 is TGCGCCAGCAGCCCCACCGGTGGAAAGGCCGGGGAGCTGTTTTTT. Its translation is CASSPTGGKAGELFF.

This sequence joins TRBV5-1 and TRBJ1-1, with unresolved D. V shed 1 base and J shed 1 base, with 8 bases lying between them. The CDR3 runs 14 residues. The germline gives CDR1 SGHRS, CDR2 YFSETQ. CDR3 sequence (DNA): TGCGCCAGCAGCTTGAGGTCGGAGAACACTGAAGCTTTCTTT. This codes for CASSLRSENTEAFF.

The gene calls are TRBV20-1 and TRBJ2-7; 8 nucleotides align to TRBD2. The junction had 13 bases not matched to a gene; V was cut back by 6 bases and J by 6 bases. Germline V lookup: CDR1 DFQATT, CDR2 SNEGSKA (reference sequence). This CDR3 comprises 14 residues. CDR3 sequence: CSARARGGLGEQYF. In nucleotides, the CDR3 is TGCAGTGCCCGAGCCCGGGGGGGCCTGGGCGAGCAGTACTTC.

This chain links TRBV5-8 with TRBJ2-7, with unresolved D. CDR1 SGHTS and CDR2 YDEGEE come from the germline V gene. CDR3 length: 13 amino acids. V was pared by 5 bases and J by 7 bases, with 16 bases between. This CDR3 reads CASSFNGAFEQYF. In DNA form, the CDR3 reads TGTGCCAGCAGTTTCAACGGCGCGTTTGAGCAGTACTTC.

The chain couples TRBV7-8 to TRBJ1-4; D is perhaps TRBD1 (5 bases). Germline CDR1 reads SGHVS; CDR2 reads FQNEAQ. Trimming left V 1 base short and J 4 bases short, with 10 bases between. The CDR3 spans 15 residues. The CDR3, as DNA: TGTGCCAGCAGCTTAGACGGGGGGAGTAATGAAAAACTGTTTTTT. It codes for CASSLDGGSNEKLFF.

The chain couples TRBV19 to TRBJ1-5; D is possibly TRBD1 (5 bases). Germline V CDR1 and CDR2: LNHDA, SQIVND (reference sequence). The CDR3 runs to 13 residues. Trimming removed 6 bases at V and 9 bases at J, with 15 bases between. Here the CDR3 DNA reads TGTGCCAGTAGGCAGGGTCGGAATATGCCCCAGCATTTT. The encoded protein is CASRQGRNMPQHF.

The chain employs TRBV6-5 and TRBJ1-1; 8 bases align to TRBD1. The germline CDR1 and CDR2 sequences are MNHEY and SVGAGI. J gave up 3 bases and V 7 bases, and 7 bases lay outside the gene matches. The CDR3 runs 14 residues. CDR3 sequence: CASKYRGRDTEAFF. CDR3 nucleotide sequence: TGTGCCAGCAAGTACAGGGGGAGGGACACTGAAGCTTTCTTT.

This chain links TRBV6-2 or TRBV6-3 with TRBJ1-1, with 8 bases that match TRBD1. This CDR3 has 14 amino acids. Germline V gene lookup returns CDR1 MNHEY and CDR2 SVGEGT. The V segment lost 6 bases and the J segment 4 bases; nucleotides outside the gene matches: 7. The CDR3 region has the DNA TGTGCCAGCAGAGACAGGGGAGGGGGCACTGAAGCTTTCTTT. Protein product: CASRDRGGGTEAFF.

The V gene is TRBV7-2, the J gene TRBJ1-6; D ambiguous. The V gene's germline CDR1 is SGHTA and CDR2 FQGNSA. Trimming cost V 5 bases and J 0 bases, with 8 bases left between them. This CDR3 contains 15 residues. The DNA of the CDR3 is TGTGCCAGCAGCGCAGGAGGCTCCTATAATTCACCCCTCCACTTT. Translation: CASSAGGSYNSPLHF.

The chain combines TRBV20-1 with TRBJ2-5, with D unclear. The CDR3 sequence is 13 residues long. Per the germline V gene, CDR1 is DFQATT and CDR2 is SNEGSKA (reference sequence). Trimming removed 6 bases at V and 7 bases at J, with 18 bases between. In nucleotides, the CDR3 is TGCAGTGCCAGTAGACCGACCCTGGGGACCCAGTACTTC. This encodes CSASRPTLGTQYF.

This chain links TRBV7-2 with TRBJ2-5; the match to TRBD2 covers 13 bases. Germline values: CDR1 SGHTA, CDR2 FQGNSA. This CDR3 is 17 amino acids long. Losses at the gene ends were 5 bases for V and 2 bases for J; bases not matched to a gene: 8. Here the CDR3 reads CASSGRGLAGAQETQYF. The CDR3 DNA sequence: TGTGCCAGCAGCGGGAGAGGACTAGCGGGAGCTCAAGAGACCCAGTACTTC. The full variable domain, its missing parts supplied by reference TRBV7-2 and TRBJ2-5, is GAGVSQSPSNKVTEKGKDVELRCDPISGHTALYWYRQSLGQGLEFLIYFQGNSAPDKSGLPSDRFSAERTGGSVSTLTIQRTQQEDSAVYLCASSGRGLAGAQETQYFGPGTRLLVL.

This sequence joins TRBV20-1 and TRBJ2-1; no clear D. CDR3 size: 16 residues. The germline V and J ends were trimmed by 3 bases and 3 bases, with 18 bases remaining between them. CDR1 and CDR2 (germline): DFQATT, SNEGSKA (reference sequence). This CDR3 is CSARGMLDSFYNEQFF. The CDR3 DNA reads as TGCAGTGCTAGGGGGATGCTCGACTCCTTCTACAATGAGCAGTTCTTC.

The CDR3 nucleotides read TGCAGCGTTGAAATGGGACAGCTCTTGAGTGGCTACACCTTC. This sequence encodes CSVEMGQLLSGYTF. The J gene is TRBJ1-2, the V gene TRBV29-1, with 7 bases lining up with TRBD1. V trimming: 2 bases; J trimming: 7 bases; junction bases outside the gene matches: 10. This CDR3 is 14 amino acids long. The V gene's germline CDR1 is SQVTM and CDR2 ANQGSEA.

This clonotype appeared a single time. The rearrangement uses TRBV29-1 and TRBJ1-1; TRBD1 might be the D (5 bases). Trimming took off 7 bases at V and 6 bases at J, with 15 bases between the two ends. Per germline, CDR1 SQVTM and CDR2 ANQGSEA. The CDR3 has 12 amino acids. CDR3 sequence: CSAGWGNAEAFF. CDR3 DNA sequence: TGCAGCGCCGGATGGGGGAATGCTGAAGCTTTCTTT.

The J gene is TRBJ1-6, the V gene TRBV2, with no clear D. Germline V gives CDR1 SNHLY, CDR2 FYNNEI. The CDR3 extends over 14 amino acids. Trimming took 5 bases from V and 10 from J, leaving 15 bases between them. The CDR3 DNA reads as TGTGCCAGCAGTCCGGGAGGCTCTAACTCACCCCTCCACTTT. It translates to CASSPGGSNSPLHF. The whole variable domain, remainder taken from reference TRBV2 and TRBJ1-6, is EPEVTQTPSHQVTQMGQEVILRCVPISNHLYFYWYRQILGQKVEFLVSFYNNEISEKSEIFDDQFSVERPDGSNFTLKIRSTKLEDSAMYFCASSPGGSNSPLHFGNGTRLTVT.

The chain carries TRBV4-3 and TRBJ2-7; 8 bases are a match to TRBD1. In germline, CDR1 is LGHNA, CDR2 YSLEER. The CDR3 sequence is 13 residues long. The V gene end was trimmed by 4 bases and the J gene end by 2 bases; junction bases not matched to a gene: 1. This chain's CDR3 is CASSRTGTYEQYF. Written as DNA, the CDR3 is TGCGCCAGCAGCCGGACAGGGACCTACGAGCAGTACTTC.

The rearrangement joins TRBV28 to TRBJ1-5; 12 bases map to TRBD1. The junction had 11 bases not matched to a gene; V was cut back by 5 bases and J by 12 bases. Germline V gives CDR1 MDHEN, CDR2 SYDVKM. The CDR3 sequence is 15 residues long. This chain's CDR3 is CASSSGTGGAEFQHF. CDR3 DNA: TGTGCCAGCAGTAGCGGGACAGGGGGCGCAGAGTTCCAGCATTTT.

The chain couples TRBV2 to TRBJ1-5; D not certain. The CDR3 is made up of 11 amino acids. Trimming left V 6 bases short and J 4 bases short, with 4 bases between. The germline V gene has CDR1 SNHLY and CDR2 FYNNEI. The CDR3 protein is CASRLNQPQHF. The DNA for the CDR3 is TGTGCCAGCAGACTTAATCAGCCCCAGCATTTT.

The chain recombines TRBV20-1 with TRBJ1-1, with D unclear. CDR1 and CDR2 (germline): DFQATT, SNEGSKA (reference sequence). Trimming pared 0 bases from V and 0 bases from J, leaving 11 bases between. The CDR3 consists of 15 residues. In DNA, the CDR3 is TGCAGTGCTAGAGATGCGCGGAAGGTGAACACTGAAGCTTTCTTT. Translated, it gives CSARDARKVNTEAFF.

The genes are TRBV29-1 and TRBJ2-3, with 14 bases that match TRBD2. Germline V gene lookup returns CDR1 SQVTM and CDR2 ANQGSEA. V lost 4 bases, J lost 6 bases, and 6 bases stayed unmatched. CDR3 length: 15 residues. The CDR3 DNA is TGCAGCGTTGTGGGGACTAGCGGGAGTAGGGATACGCAGTATTTT. Its protein product is CSVVGTSGSRDTQYF.

This rearrangement joins TRBV29-1 to TRBJ2-5; the D gene is possibly TRBD1 (5 bases). Germline loops: CDR1 SQVTM, CDR2 ANQGSEA. Trimming took off 6 bases at V and 1 base at J, with 9 bases between the two ends. The CDR3 extends over 12 amino acids. CDR3 coding DNA: TGCAGCGTGCAGGGAACCCAAGAGACCCAGTACTTC. Its protein product is CSVQGTQETQYF.